This TCR beta chain came from a study of T cell repertoires in cytomegalovirus infection. At the level of the study: Signatures in public TCR beta sequences pointed to both CMV infection and matching HLA type.

This clonotype was picked up many times. Its antigen is unidentified. Study results and limitations: Based on cumulative public TCR beta family frequency, carriers of CMV plus the relevant HLA were identified. Within the response measured ex vivo, HLA-C-restricted CMV-specific TCR beta clonotypes were dominant.

The CDR3 extends over 18 amino acids. CDR1 SEHNR and CDR2 FQNEAQ come from the germline V gene (reference sequence). The J segment lost 6 bases and the V segment lost 0 bases, leaving 14 bases of the junction unmatched. From the reads, TCRdb called clonotypes with MiXCR, one entry per CDR3 protein. The data contain 200,000 to 300,000 distinct CDR3 sequences, 6.5% of them singletons. The specimen sequenced was PBMCs. The TCR originated in a human donor in good health (CMV status not recorded). Some clones in this sample may be carry-over from other donors' samples. V usage is TRBV7-9 and J usage is TRBJ2-3; 8 bases match TRBD1. The CDR3 spells CASSLAFGAGGDFDTQYF. CDR3 bases: TGTGCCAGCAGCTTAGCCTTTGGGGCAGGGGGCGACTTCGATACGCAGTATTTT.